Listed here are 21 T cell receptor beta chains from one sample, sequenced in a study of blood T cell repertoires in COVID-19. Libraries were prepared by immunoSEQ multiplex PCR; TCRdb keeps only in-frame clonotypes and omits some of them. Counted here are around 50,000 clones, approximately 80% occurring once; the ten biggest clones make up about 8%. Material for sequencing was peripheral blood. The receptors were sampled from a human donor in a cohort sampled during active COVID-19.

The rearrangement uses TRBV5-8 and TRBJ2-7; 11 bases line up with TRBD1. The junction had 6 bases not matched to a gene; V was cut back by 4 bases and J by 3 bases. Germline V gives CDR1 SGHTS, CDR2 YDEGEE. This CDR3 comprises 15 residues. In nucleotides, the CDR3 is TGTGCCAGCAGCCGAACCGGGACAGGGGGCTACGAGCAGTACTTC. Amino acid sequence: CASSRTGTGGYEQYF.

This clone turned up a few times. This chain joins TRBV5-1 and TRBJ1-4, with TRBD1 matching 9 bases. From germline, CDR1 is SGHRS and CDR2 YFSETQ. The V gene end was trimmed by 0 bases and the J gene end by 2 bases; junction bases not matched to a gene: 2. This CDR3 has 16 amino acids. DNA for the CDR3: TGCGCCAGCAGCTTGGGGACAGGGGCCACTAATGAAAAACTGTTTTTT. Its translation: CASSLGTGATNEKLFF.

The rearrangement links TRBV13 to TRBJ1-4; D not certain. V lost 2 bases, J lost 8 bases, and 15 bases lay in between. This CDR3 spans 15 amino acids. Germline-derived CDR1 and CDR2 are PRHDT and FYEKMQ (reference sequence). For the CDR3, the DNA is TGTGCCAGCAGCTTATACAGTGACGGAGGGGAAAAACTGTTTTTT. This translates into CASSLYSDGGEKLFF.

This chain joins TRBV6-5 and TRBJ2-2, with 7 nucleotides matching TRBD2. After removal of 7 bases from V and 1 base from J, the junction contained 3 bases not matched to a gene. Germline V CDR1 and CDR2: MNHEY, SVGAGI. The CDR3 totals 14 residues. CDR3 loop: CASNPSGNTGELFF. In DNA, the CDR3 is TGTGCCAGCAATCCTAGCGGGAACACCGGGGAGCTGTTTTTT.

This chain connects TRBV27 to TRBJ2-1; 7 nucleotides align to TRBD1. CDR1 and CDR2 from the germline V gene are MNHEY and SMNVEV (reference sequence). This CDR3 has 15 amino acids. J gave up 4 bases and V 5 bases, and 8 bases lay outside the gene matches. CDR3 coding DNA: TGTGCCAGCAGTGCTCGACAGGGCCAATACAATGAGCAGTTCTTC. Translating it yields CASSARQGQYNEQFF.

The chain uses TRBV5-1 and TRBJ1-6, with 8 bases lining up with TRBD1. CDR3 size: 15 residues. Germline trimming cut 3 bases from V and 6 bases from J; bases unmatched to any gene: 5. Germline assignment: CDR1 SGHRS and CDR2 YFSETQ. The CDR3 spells CASSSGTGFNSPLHF. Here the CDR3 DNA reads TGCGCCAGCAGCTCCGGGACAGGCTTTAATTCACCCCTCCACTTT.

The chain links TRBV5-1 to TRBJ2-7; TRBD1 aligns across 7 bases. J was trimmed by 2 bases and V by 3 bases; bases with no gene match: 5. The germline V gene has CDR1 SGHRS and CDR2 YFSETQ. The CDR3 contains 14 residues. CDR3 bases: TGCGCCAGCAGCTGGGACAGTCCTACCTACGAGCAGTACTTC. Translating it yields CASSWDSPTYEQYF.

In DNA form, the CDR3 reads TGTGCCAGCAGTCCTACCGGGACAAAGCAGTTCTTC. Translated, it gives CASSPTGTKQFF. The chain joins TRBV11-2 to TRBJ2-1; D might be TRBD1 (6 bases). Germline lookup yields CDR1 SGHAT and CDR2 FQNNGV. Deletions cut 6 bases from V and 11 bases from J, with 14 bases between. The CDR3 loop spans 12 amino acids.

For the CDR3, the DNA is TGTGCCAGCAGCCAGAAAGCAGGGGGGTGGGACACAGATACGCAGTATTTT. Translating gives CASSQKAGGWDTDTQYF. The rearrangement links TRBV11-2 to TRBJ2-3; tentative D call: TRBD1 (7 bases). The CDR3 runs 17 residues. Trimming stripped 5 bases from V and 2 bases from J, with 20 bases between. Per germline, CDR1 SGHAT and CDR2 FQNNGV.

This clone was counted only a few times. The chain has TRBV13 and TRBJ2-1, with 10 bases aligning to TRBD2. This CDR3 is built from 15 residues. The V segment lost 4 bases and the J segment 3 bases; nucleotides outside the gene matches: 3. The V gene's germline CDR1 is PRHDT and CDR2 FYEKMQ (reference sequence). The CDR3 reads CASSSGTSVYNEQFF. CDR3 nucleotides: TGTGCCAGCAGCTCCGGGACTAGCGTCTACAATGAGCAGTTCTTC.

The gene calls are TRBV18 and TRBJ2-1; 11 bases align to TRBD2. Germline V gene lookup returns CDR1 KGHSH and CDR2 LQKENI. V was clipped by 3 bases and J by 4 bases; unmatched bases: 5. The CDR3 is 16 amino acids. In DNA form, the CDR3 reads TGTGCCAGCTCACCCGGGATAGCGGGAGGGTACAATGAGCAGTTCTTC. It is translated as CASSPGIAGGYNEQFF.

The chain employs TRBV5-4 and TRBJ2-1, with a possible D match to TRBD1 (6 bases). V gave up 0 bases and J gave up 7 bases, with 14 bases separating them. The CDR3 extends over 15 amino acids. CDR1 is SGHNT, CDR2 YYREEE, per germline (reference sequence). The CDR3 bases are TGTGCCAGCAGCTTGGACAGGGCGGTACGGAATGAGCAGTTCTTC. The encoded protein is CASSLDRAVRNEQFF.

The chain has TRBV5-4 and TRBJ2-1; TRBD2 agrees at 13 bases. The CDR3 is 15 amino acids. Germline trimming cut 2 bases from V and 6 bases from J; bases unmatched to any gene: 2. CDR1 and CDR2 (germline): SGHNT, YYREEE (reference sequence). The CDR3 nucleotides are TGTGCCAGCAGCTTAGGACTAGCGGGAGTCAATGAGCAGTTCTTC. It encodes CASSLGLAGVNEQFF.

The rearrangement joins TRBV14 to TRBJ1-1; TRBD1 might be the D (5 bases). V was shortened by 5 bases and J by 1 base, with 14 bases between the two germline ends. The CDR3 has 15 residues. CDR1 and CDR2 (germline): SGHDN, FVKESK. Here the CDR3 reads CASSKSQDSNTEAFF. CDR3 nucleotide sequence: TGTGCCAGCAGCAAATCACAGGATTCGAACACTGAAGCTTTCTTT.

CDR3 protein: CASSLQGNDRGNTEAFF. The CDR3 bases are TGCGCCAGCAGCTTGCAGGGCAACGACAGGGGGAACACTGAAGCTTTCTTT. J is TRBJ1-1 and V is TRBV5-1; 8 bases agree with TRBD1. V was pared by 1 base and J by 1 base, with 9 bases of the junction left unmatched. The CDR3 covers 17 residues. Germline V gene sequence: CDR1 SGHRS, CDR2 YFSETQ.

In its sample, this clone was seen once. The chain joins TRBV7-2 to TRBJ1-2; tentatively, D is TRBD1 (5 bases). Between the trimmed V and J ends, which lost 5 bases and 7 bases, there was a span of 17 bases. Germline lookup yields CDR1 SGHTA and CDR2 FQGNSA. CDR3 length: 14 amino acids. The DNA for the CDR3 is TGTGCCAGCAGCAACCCGGGTCGGGGGTTTGGCTACACCTTC. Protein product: CASSNPGRGFGYTF. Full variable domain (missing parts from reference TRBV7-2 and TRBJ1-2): GAGVSQSPSNKVTEKGKDVELRCDPISGHTALYWYRQSLGQGLEFLIYFQGNSAPDKSGLPSDRFSAERTGGSVSTLTIQRTQQEDSAVYLCASSNPGRGFGYTFGSGTRLTVV.

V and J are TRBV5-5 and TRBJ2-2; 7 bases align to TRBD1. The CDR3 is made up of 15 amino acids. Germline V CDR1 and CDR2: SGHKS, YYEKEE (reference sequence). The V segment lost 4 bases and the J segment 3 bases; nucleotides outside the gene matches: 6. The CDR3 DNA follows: TGTGCCAGCAGCCGACAGGGTGAGGACACCGGGGAGCTGTTTTTT. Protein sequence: CASSRQGEDTGELFF.

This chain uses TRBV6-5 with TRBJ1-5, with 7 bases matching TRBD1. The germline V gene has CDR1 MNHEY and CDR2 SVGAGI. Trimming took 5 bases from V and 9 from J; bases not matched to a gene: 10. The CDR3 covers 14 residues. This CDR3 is CASSLRQGAGPQHF. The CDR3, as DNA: TGTGCCAGCAGTCTCCGACAGGGCGCCGGGCCCCAGCATTTT.

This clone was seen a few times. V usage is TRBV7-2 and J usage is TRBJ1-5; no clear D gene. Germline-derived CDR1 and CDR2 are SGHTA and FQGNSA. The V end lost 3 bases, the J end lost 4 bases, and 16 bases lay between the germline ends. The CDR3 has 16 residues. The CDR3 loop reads CASSLRSGIINQPQHF. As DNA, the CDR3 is TGTGCCAGCAGCTTGAGGTCGGGGATTATTAATCAGCCCCAGCATTTT.

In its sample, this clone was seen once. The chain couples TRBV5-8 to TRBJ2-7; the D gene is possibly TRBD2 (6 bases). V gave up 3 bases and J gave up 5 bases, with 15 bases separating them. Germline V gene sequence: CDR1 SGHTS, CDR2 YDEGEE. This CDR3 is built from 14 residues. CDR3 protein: CASSSERVWNEQYF. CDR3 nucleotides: TGTGCCAGCAGCTCAGAGCGGGTTTGGAACGAGCAGTACTTC. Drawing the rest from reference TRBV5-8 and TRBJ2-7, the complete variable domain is EAGVTQSPTHLIKTRGQQATLRCSPISGHTSVYWYQQALGLGLQFLLWYDEGEERNRGNFPPRFSGRQFPNYSSELNVNALELEDSALYLCASSSERVWNEQYFGPGTRLTVT.

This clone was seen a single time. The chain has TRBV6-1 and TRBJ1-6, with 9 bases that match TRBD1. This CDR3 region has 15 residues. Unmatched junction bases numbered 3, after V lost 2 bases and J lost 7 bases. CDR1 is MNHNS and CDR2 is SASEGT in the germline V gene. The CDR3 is CASSEYRGPNSPLHF. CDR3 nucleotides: TGTGCCAGCAGTGAATACAGGGGGCCGAATTCACCCCTCCACTTT.